This T cell receptor (beta chain) was identified during a study of T-cell memory formation after mild COVID-19. Across the study: TCR clustering was largely donor specific. The study's findings and limits: Pre-infection memory contained some responding clones, which suggested that cross-reactive memory had joined. Among CD4+ contracting clones, most were CM and EM, and CD8+ ones EMRA.

Constant-segment primers served in 5'RACE that generated TCR alpha and TCR beta cDNA libraries bearing sample barcodes and UMIs. TCRdb itself ran the 5' RACE reads through MiXCR, one entry per CDR3 protein. This sample yields about 260,000 distinct CDR3 sequences, of which around 8% are seen a single time; approximately 23% belongs to the top ten. In its sample, this clonotype was seen a few times. Its antigen is not known. The sequence was obtained from a man between 18 and 35 years old who had mild COVID-19 (a few samples of this study predate the infection). Cell type and time point are not known. The source material was PBMCs or a T cell subset sorted from them (not recorded which).

The CDR3 reads CASSRERASYNEQFF. The CDR3 DNA is TGTGCCAGCAGCCGAGAGAGGGCCTCCTACAATGAGCAGTTCTTC. The chain is built from TRBV7-2 and TRBJ2-1, with D maybe TRBD2 (5 bases). Germline CDR1 SGHTA, CDR2 FQGNSA. The CDR3 consists of 15 residues. V was pared by 5 bases and J by 0 bases, with 11 bases between.